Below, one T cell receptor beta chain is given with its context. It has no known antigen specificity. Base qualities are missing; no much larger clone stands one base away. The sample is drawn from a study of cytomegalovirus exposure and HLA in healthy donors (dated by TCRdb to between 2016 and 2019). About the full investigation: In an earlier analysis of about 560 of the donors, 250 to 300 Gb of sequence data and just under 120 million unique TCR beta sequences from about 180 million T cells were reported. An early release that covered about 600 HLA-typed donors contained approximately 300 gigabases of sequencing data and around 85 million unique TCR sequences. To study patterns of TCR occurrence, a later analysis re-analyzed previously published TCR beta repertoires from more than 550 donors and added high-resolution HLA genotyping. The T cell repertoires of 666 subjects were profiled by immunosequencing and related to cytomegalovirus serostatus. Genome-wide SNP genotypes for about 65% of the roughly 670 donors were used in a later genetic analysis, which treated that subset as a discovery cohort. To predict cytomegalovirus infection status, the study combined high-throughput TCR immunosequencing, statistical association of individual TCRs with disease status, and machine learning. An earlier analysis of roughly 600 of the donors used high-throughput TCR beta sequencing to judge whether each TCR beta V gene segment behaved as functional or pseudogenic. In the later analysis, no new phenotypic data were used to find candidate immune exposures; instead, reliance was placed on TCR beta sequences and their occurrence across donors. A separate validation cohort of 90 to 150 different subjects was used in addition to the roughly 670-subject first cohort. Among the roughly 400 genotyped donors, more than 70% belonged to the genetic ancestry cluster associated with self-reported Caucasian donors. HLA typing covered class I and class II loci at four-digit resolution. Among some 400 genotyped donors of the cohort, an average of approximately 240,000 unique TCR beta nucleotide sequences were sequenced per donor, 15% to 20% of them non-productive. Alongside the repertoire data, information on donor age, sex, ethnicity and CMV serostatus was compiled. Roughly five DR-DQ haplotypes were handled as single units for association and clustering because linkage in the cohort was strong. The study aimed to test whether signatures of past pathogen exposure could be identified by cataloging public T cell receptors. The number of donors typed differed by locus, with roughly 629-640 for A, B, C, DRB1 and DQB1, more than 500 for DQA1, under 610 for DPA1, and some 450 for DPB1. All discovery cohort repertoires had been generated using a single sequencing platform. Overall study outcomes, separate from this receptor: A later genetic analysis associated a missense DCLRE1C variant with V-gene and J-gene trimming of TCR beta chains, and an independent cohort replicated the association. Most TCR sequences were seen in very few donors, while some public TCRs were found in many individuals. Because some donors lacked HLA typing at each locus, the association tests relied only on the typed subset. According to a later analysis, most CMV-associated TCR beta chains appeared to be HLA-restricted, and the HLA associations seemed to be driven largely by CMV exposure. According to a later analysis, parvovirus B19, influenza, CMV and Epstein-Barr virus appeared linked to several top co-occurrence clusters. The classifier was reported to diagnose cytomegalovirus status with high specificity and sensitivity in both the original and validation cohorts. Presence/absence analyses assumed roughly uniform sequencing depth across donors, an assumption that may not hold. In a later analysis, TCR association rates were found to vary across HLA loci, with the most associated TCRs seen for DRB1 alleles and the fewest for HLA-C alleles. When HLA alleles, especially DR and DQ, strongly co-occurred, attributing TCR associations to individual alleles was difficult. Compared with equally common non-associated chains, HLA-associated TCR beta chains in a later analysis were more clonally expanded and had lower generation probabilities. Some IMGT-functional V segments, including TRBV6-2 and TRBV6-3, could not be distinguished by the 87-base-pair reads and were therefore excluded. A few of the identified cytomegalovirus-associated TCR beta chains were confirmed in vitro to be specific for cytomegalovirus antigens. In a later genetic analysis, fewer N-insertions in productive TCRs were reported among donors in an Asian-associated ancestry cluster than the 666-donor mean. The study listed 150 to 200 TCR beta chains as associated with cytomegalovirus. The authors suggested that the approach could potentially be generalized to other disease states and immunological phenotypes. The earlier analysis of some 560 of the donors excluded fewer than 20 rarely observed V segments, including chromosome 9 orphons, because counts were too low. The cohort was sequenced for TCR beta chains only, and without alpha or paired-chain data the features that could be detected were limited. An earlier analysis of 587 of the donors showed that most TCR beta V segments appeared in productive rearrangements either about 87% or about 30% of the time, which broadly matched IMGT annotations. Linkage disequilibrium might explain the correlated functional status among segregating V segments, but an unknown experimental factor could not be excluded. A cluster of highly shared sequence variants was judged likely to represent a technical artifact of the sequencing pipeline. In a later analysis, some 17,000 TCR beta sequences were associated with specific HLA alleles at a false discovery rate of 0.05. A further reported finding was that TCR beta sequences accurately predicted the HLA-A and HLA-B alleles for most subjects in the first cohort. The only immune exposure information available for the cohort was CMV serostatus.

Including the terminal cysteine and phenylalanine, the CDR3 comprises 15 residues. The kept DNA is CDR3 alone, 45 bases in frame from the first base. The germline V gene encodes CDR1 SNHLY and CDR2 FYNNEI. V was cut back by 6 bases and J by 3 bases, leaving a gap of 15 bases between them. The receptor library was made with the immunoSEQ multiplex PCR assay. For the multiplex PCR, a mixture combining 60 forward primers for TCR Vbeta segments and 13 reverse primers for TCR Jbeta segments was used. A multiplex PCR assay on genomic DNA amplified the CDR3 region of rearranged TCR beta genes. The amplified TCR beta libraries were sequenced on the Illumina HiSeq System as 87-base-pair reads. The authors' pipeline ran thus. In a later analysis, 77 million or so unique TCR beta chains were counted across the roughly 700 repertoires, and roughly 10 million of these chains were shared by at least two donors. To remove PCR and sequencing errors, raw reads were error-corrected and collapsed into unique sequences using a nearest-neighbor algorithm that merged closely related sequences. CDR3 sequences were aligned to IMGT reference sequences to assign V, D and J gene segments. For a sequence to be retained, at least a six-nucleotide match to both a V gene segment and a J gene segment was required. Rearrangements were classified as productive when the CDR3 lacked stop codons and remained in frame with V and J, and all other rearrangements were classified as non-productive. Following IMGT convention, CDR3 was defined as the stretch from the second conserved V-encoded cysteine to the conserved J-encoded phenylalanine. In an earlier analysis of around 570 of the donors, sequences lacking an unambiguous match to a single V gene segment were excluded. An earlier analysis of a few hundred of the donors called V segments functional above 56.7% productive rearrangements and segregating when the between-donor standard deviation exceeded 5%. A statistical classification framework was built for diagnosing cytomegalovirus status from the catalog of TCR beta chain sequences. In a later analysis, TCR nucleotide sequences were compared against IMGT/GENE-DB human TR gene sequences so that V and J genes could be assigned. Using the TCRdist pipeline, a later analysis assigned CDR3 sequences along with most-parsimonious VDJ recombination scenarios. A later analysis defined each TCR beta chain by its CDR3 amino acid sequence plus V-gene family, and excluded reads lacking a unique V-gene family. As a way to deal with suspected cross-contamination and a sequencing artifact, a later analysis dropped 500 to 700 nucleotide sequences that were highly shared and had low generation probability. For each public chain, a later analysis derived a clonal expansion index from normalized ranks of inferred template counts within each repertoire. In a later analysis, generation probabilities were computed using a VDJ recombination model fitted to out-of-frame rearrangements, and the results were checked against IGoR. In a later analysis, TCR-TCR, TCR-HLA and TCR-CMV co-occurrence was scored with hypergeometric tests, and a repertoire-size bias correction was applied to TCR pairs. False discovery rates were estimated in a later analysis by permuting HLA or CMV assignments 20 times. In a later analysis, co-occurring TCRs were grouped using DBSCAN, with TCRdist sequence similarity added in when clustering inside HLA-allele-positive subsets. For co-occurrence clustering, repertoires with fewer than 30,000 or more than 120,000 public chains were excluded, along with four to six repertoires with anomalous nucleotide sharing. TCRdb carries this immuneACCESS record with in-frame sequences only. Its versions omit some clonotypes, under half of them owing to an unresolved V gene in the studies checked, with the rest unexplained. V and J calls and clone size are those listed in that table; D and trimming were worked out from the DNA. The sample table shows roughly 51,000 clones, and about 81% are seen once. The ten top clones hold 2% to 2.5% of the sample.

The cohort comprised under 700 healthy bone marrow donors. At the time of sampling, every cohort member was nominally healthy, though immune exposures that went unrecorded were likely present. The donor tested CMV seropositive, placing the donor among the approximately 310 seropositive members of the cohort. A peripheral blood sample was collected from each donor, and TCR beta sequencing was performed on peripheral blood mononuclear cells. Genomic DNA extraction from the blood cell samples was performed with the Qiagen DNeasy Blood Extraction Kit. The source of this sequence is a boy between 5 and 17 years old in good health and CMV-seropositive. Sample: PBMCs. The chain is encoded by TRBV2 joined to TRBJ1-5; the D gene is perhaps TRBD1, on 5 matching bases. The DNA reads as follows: TGTGCCAGCAGAACCCAGGACACCTCCAATCAGCCCCAGCATTTT. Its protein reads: CASRTQDTSNQPQHF.